This is a list of T cell receptor beta chains from one sample in a study of control samples from healthy donors and cancer patients. Assay used: immunoSEQ multiplex PCR; TCRdb lists only in-frame clones, some missing. This sample has more than 90,000 clones, with roughly 89% found just once. Sequencing used blood. These receptors were collected from a man younger than 40 in good health. CDR3s include the opening cysteine and the closing phenylalanine or tryptophan. The D gene is left open where the match is weak. Size is stated for part of the rows, as once, few or many counts, or as a class when the clone is expanded.

v_call	d_call	j_call	clone_size	cdr3_length	cdr3_nt	cdr3_aa
TRBV7-9	.	TRBJ1-2	once	14	TGTGCCAGCGGCCGGGAACAGGGAGGCTATGGCTACACCTTC	CASGREQGGYGYTF
TRBV6-2/TRBV6-3	TRBD1	TRBJ1-1	.	15	TGTGCCAGCAGTTACCCCAGGACAGGGGAAGGTGAAGCTTTCTTT	CASSYPRTGEGEAFF
TRBV13	TRBD2	TRBJ2-3	.	16	TGTGCCAGCAGCATAAACCTAGCGGGAGTACGTGATACGCAGTATTTT	CASSINLAGVRDTQYF
TRBV19	.	TRBJ2-1	.	12	TGTGCCAGTAGACTAGGTTACAATGAGCAGTTCTTC	CASRLGYNEQFF
TRBV6-5	.	TRBJ2-3	.	15	TGTGCCAGCTCACCTTGGAACCCCACAATGGATACGCAGTATTTT	CASSPWNPTMDTQYF
TRBV7-2	.	TRBJ2-2	.	14	TGTGCCAGCAGCTTAGGCAGCCTTACCGGGGAGCTGTTTTTT	CASSLGSLTGELFF
TRBV19	.	TRBJ1-6	.	15	TGTGCCAGCCGTCTGGGTGGCGGGGATCGATCACCCCTCCACTTT	CASRLGGGDRSPLHF
TRBV27	.	TRBJ2-3	once	12	TGTGCCAGCACGAGCGGAACAGATACGCAGTATTTT	CASTSGTDTQYF
TRBV12-3/TRBV12-4	.	TRBJ2-4	.	13	TGTGCCAGCAGTTTTCGGGAAGGTAGCATTCAGTACTTC	CASSFREGSIQYF
TRBV18	TRBD1	TRBJ2-5	once	16	TGTGCCAGCTCACCCTCCGGGACAGGGGTACAAGAGACCCAGTACTTC	CASSPSGTGVQETQYF
TRBV4-1	TRBD2	TRBJ2-3	.	17	TGCGCCAGCAGCCAAGTCGGGACTAGCGGGGTCACAGATACGCAGTATTTT	CASSQVGTSGVTDTQYF
TRBV15	.	TRBJ2-1	.	16	TGTGCCACCAGCGAAGAAACAGGACTACTAAGGGATGAGCAGTTCTTC	CATSEETGLLRDEQFF
TRBV4-1	TRBD1	TRBJ1-5	.	18	TGCGCCAGCAGCCAAGGGACAGGGGGCTCTTGGAGCAATCAGCCCCAGCATTTT	CASSQGTGGSWSNQPQHF
TRBV5-4	.	TRBJ1-2	.	14	TGTGCCAGCAGCTCTCCTGCCCTATCTAAAGGCTACACCTTC	CASSSPALSKGYTF
TRBV16	.	TRBJ1-5	.	15	TGTGCCAGCAGCCTCCAGGGACACAACAATCAGCCCCAGCATTTT	CASSLQGHNNQPQHF
TRBV7-3	.	TRBJ2-3	.	15	TGTGCCAGCAGCTGGGAAGCGAGGAGCACAGATACGCAGTATTTT	CASSWEARSTDTQYF
TRBV28	.	TRBJ1-3	.	14	TGTGCCAGTGCGATAGGGGGCTCTGGAAACACCATATATTTT	CASAIGGSGNTIYF
TRBV4-2	.	TRBJ1-2	.	14	TGTGCCAGCAGCCAACGTCAGGGAAACTATGGCTACACCTTC	CASSQRQGNYGYTF
TRBV2	.	TRBJ2-1	.	15	TGTGCCAGCAGGGGCACCAGCGGCCTTTACAATGAGCAGTTCTTC	CASRGTSGLYNEQFF
TRBV4-3	TRBD2	TRBJ2-1	.	16	TGCGCCAGCAGCCGATTGCCTAGCGGGACTTACAATGAGCAGTTCTTC	CASSRLPSGTYNEQFF
TRBV6-5	.	TRBJ1-1	few	15	TGTGCCAGCGGCAACCTGAGGGTAATGAACACTGAAGCTTTCTTT	CASGNLRVMNTEAFF
TRBV24-1	.	TRBJ2-7	.	15	TGTGCCACCAGTGACCGCCTGACACCTCTCTACGAGCAGTACTTC	CATSDRLTPLYEQYF
TRBV4-2	TRBD2	TRBJ2-1	.	15	TGTGCCAGCAGCCAAGATAAGCTAGCGGGGGACGAGCAGTTCTTC	CASSQDKLAGDEQFF
TRBV24-1	TRBD1	TRBJ1-2	.	12	TGTGCCACCGGGACAGGGGTAGGTGGCTACACCTTC	CATGTGVGGYTF
TRBV5-5	.	TRBJ1-2	.	15	TGTGCCAGCAGCGTCGAAATACAGGGCCACTATGGCTACACCTTC	CASSVEIQGHYGYTF
TRBV7-9	.	TRBJ2-1	.	8	TGTGCCAGCAGCCCTCAGTTCTTC	CASSPQFF
TRBV14	.	TRBJ1-2	once	14	TGTGCCAGCAGCCGAAACCAGGGGCATGGTGGCTACACCTTC	CASSRNQGHGGYTF
TRBV19	.	TRBJ2-1	.	12	TGTGCCAGTAGTATAGATCGTGATGAGCAGTTCTTC	CASSIDRDEQFF
TRBV11-2	.	TRBJ1-1	.	14	TGTGCCAGCAGCTCCAGTCCACAGGGATCTGAAGCTTTCTTT	CASSSSPQGSEAFF
TRBV4-1	.	TRBJ1-1	.	16	TGCGCCAGCAGCCAAAACACAGGGCCCCGGGACACTGAAGCTTTCTTT	CASSQNTGPRDTEAFF
TRBV6-2/TRBV6-3	TRBD2	TRBJ2-7	.	15	TGTGCCAGCAGTTACTTTCGTAGCGGGGGCTACGAGCAGTACTTC	CASSYFRSGGYEQYF
TRBV27	.	TRBJ1-4	.	12	TGTGCCAGCAGTTTATGGGGTGAAAAACTGTTTTTT	CASSLWGEKLFF
TRBV28	.	TRBJ2-3	.	14	TGTGCCAGCAGATCCGGGACCCCCACAGATACGCAGTATTTT	CASRSGTPTDTQYF
TRBV28	.	TRBJ2-3	.	14	TGTGCCAGCAAAGGGGCAGAAAGCACAGATACGCAGTATTTT	CASKGAESTDTQYF
TRBV3-1/TRBV3-2	.	TRBJ2-2	.	14	TGTGCCAGCAGTCAGGGGTGGGACACCGGGGAGCTGTTTTTT	CASSQGWDTGELFF
TRBV7-9	TRBD1	TRBJ2-1	once	17	TGTGCCAGCAGCGGAGGACAGGGGGGTGTGATGGGGAATGAGCAGTTCTTC	CASSGGQGGVMGNEQFF
TRBV5-1	TRBD1	TRBJ1-6	.	14	TGCGCCGTTGGGACAGGGGGAGAGGTAAGACCCCTCCACTTT	CAVGTGGEVRPLHF
TRBV7-2	.	TRBJ1-3	few	14	TGTGCCAGCAGCCCTAGTACCGGGGGAAACACCATATATTTT	CASSPSTGGNTIYF
TRBV7-8	.	TRBJ1-2	.	14	TGTGCCAGCAGCGCCACAGGGACTTACTATGGCTACACCTTC	CASSATGTYYGYTF
TRBV7-8	.	TRBJ2-2	once	13	TGTGCCAGCAGCTTTTCAGGGGCCGGGGAGCTGTTTTTT	CASSFSGAGELFF
TRBV3-1/TRBV3-2	.	TRBJ2-3	.	14	TGTGCCAGCAGCCAAGATCCCGGGACCCGTACGCAGTATTTT	CASSQDPGTRTQYF
TRBV7-8	.	TRBJ2-7	once	18	TGTGCCAGCAGCTTAGGGCCAGGGGATACGTTATTTAATTACGAGCAGTACTTC	CASSLGPGDTLFNYEQYF
TRBV14	.	TRBJ2-5	.	10	TGTGCCAGCAGCCAAGAGACCCAGTACTTC	CASSQETQYF
TRBV4-3	TRBD1	TRBJ2-7	.	16	TGCGCCAGCAGCCAAGTCCCCACAGGGGAAGCCTACGAGCAGTACTTC	CASSQVPTGEAYEQYF
TRBV5-1	.	TRBJ2-5	.	15	TGCGCCAGCAGCTTTTTGATACAGGGTAGTGAGACCCAGTACTTC	CASSFLIQGSETQYF
TRBV6-1	.	TRBJ2-7	.	14	TGTGCCAGCAGTGAAGGACAGGAGGCCTACGAGCAGTACTTC	CASSEGQEAYEQYF
TRBV27	TRBD1	TRBJ2-1	.	15	TGTGCCAGCAGTGCACCGGGACAGGCCTACAATGAGCAGTTCTTC	CASSAPGQAYNEQFF
TRBV24-1	.	TRBJ2-5	.	14	TGTGCCACCGGAGGAGGACTCGCCCAAGAGACCCAGTACTTC	CATGGGLAQETQYF
TRBV6-5	TRBD1	TRBJ1-1	once	14	TGTGCCAGCAGGCGGGACAGCTTGAACACTGAAGCTTTCTTT	CASRRDSLNTEAFF
TRBV5-4	TRBD1	TRBJ1-1	once	18	TGTGCCAGCAGCTCAAAAATTCAAACCGGGACAGGGGGCACTGAAGCTTTCTTT	CASSSKIQTGTGGTEAFF
TRBV10-2	TRBD2	TRBJ2-1	.	15	TGCGCCAGCAGTGAGCCTAGCGGGGGGGCCAATGAGCAGTTCTTC	CASSEPSGGANEQFF